What follows is one T cell receptor beta chain and its context. Its antigen is not known. The repertoire was sequenced with immunoSEQ multiplex PCR; TCRdb's copy has only in-frame clones and lacks some. This sample has about 21,000 clones; roughly 69% occur once, and the top ten carry around 12%. The data were taken from a study of CD4 T cells in relation to SARS-CoV-2 and coronaviruses. Study-level information: After roughly 11 days of antigen culture, PBMC TCR beta CDR3s were sequenced. Negative control cultures got HIV-1 Nef peptides or no peptide. Study-wide points: Crossreactive clones expanded significantly less to SARS-CoV-2 than monoreactive clones.

CD4+ T cells from unexposed donors were obtained before the COVID-19 pandemic (2011-2018). Isolation of CD4+ T cells took place after approximately 10 days in culture. Cultures received half-medium IL-2 refreshes on days 3 and 7. Germline V CDR1 and CDR2: MNHEY, SMNVEV (reference sequence). V was shortened by 3 bases and J by 3 bases, with 12 bases between the two germline ends. The CDR3 has 15 amino acids. The chain carries TRBV27 and TRBJ1-5; no definite D call. What was sequenced was CD4+ T cells from PBMCs, cultured in vitro. This TCR was recovered from a human donor in good health. In DNA form, the CDR3 reads TGTGCCAGCAGTTTGATGGGCCGGATCAATCAGCCCCAGCATTTT. Translating gives CASSLMGRINQPQHF.